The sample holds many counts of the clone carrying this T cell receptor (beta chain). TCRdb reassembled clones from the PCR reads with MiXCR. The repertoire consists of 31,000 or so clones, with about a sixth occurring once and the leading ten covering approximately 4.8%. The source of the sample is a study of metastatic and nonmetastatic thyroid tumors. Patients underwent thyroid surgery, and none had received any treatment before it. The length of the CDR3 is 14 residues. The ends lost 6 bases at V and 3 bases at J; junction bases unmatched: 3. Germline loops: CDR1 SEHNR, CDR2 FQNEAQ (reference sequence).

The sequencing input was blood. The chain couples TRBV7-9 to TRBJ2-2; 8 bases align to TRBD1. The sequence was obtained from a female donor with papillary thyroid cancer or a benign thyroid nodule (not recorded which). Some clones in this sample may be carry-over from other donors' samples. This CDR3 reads CASRPDRDTGELFF. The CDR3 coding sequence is TGTGCCAGCAGACCGGACAGGGACACCGGGGAGCTGTTTTTT.